This entry is about one TCR beta chain. This sample was included in a study of technical replicates of blood from several donors. Trimming removed 1 base at V and 6 bases at J, with 7 bases between. Looked up from germline, CDR1 is SGHTA and CDR2 is FQGNSA. CDR3 size: 12 residues. The repertoire was sequenced with immunoSEQ multiplex PCR; TCRdb's copy has only in-frame clones and lacks some. The table lists 53,000 or so clones, roughly 93% of them singletons, with roughly 4% in the top ten. The source is a human donor in good health. Some clones in this sample may be carry-over from other donors' samples. The chain uses TRBV7-2 and TRBJ2-7, with a tentative D call TRBD2 (5 bases). Input material: PBMCs. In DNA form, the CDR3 reads TGTGCCAGCAGCTTAGATCTAGCCGAGCAGTACTTC. This translates into CASSLDLAEQYF.